This TCR beta chain came from a study of OX40 agonist ivuxolimab in advanced cancers. Study at large: With ivuxolimab, an agonistic anti-OX40 (CD134) antibody, patients were treated. The dose of intravenous ivuxolimab that patients received every 2 weeks ranged from 0.01 to 10 mg/kg.

Blood got drawn at baseline, again on cycle 4 day 1, and then on cycle 7 day 1. Clones were read by immunoSEQ multiplex PCR, and TCRdb kept only the in-frame ones, dropping some. The profile covers around 55,000 clones, with about 86% appearing a single time and roughly an eighth taken by the ten largest. This clonotype was obtained from an adult with an advanced solid tumor such as melanoma, head and neck, liver or kidney cancer. Specimen: CD4+ or CD8+ T cells sorted from blood, collected in a trial of the OX40 agonist ivuxolimab.

This CDR3 is CASSQAGKRLNEQFF. In DNA form, the CDR3 reads TGTGCCAGCAGCCAAGCTGGGAAACGCCTGAATGAGCAGTTCTTC. The chain employs TRBV14 and TRBJ2-1; no clear D. V lost 1 base to trimming and J lost 7 bases, with 14 bases between them. The CDR3 is 15 residues long. The germline V gene has CDR1 SGHDN and CDR2 FVKESK.